A selection of T cell receptor beta chains follows, all from one sample in a study of T cell responses to AZD1222 COVID-19 vaccine. Generated by immunoSEQ multiplex PCR, the TCRdb table keeps only in-frame clones and is missing some. The table records some 97,000 clones, just under 90% of them present only once. Here the sequenced sample was peripheral blood, taken on day 0 of AZD1222 vaccination. All receptors derive from an adult in good health. Both conserved end residues are part of each CDR3. D genes are given only for firm matches. Size is omitted from some rows. Given values are once, few, many or a class for expanded clones.

TRBJ2-7 . . TRBV5-1 TGCGCCAGCAGCTTGGAGGGGCCCTACGAGCAGTACTTC CASSLEGPYEQYF
TRBJ1-3 . . TRBV18 TGTGCCAGCTCACCTCGGGGTAGCGGAAACACCATATATTTT CASSPRGSGNTIYF
TRBJ1-5 . . TRBV7-9 TGTGCCAGCAGTGAGGAGGGGGGGAGAGTCCGCAATAGCAATCAGCCCCAGCATTTT CASSEEGGRVRNSNQPQHF
TRBJ1-2 TRBD1 . TRBV19 TGTGCCACTCGCAATTCAGGGGGCTTGGGAGACTATGGCTACACCTTC CATRNSGGLGDYGYTF
TRBJ2-7 TRBD2 few TRBV6-2/TRBV6-3 TGTGCCAGCAGTTACTCGAAGGAAGGCGCGGGGGGTCGGGAGCAGTACTTC CASSYSKEGAGGREQYF
TRBJ1-3 . . TRBV18 TGTGCCAGCTCCCCCGGAGGGGGAAACACCATATATTTT CASSPGGGNTIYF
TRBJ1-2 . . TRBV12-3/TRBV12-4 TGTGCCAGCAGCTCTTCCGATAACTATGGCTACACCTTC CASSSSDNYGYTF
TRBJ2-3 . . TRBV3-1/TRBV3-2 TGTGCCAGCAGCCAAAAAAGCTCCCGTGGAGCAGATACGCAGTATTTT CASSQKSSRGADTQYF
TRBJ2-1 . . TRBV7-2 TGTGCCAGCAGCCCGACAGGTGGAGTCCCAAGTGAGCAGTTCTTC CASSPTGGVPSEQFF
TRBJ2-3 . . TRBV6-5 TGTGCCAGCTGGAGGCCGGGACTCGACACAGATACGCAGTATTTT CASWRPGLDTDTQYF
TRBJ2-5 . once TRBV7-2 TGTGCCAGCAGCGGCTCGGGGAGAGAGACCCAGTACTTC CASSGSGRETQYF
TRBJ2-7 TRBD1 . TRBV12-3/TRBV12-4 TGTGCCATCCCGGGACAGGGGGTCCGCGAGCAGTACTTC CAIPGQGVREQYF
TRBJ2-7 . . TRBV4-1 TGCGCCAGCAGCCAAGGACAGAGAGAAACCTACGAGCAGTACTTC CASSQGQRETYEQYF
TRBJ2-2 . . TRBV29-1 TGCAGCGTTCTAAGGGGCCCTAACACCGGGGAGCTGTTTTTT CSVLRGPNTGELFF
TRBJ2-7 . . TRBV7-9 TGTGCCAGCAGCCCCGCGAAGGGGGTCGGGGAGCAGTACTTC CASSPAKGVGEQYF
TRBJ1-1 TRBD1 once TRBV5-4 TGTGCCAGCAGCTGGGAGACAGGGACTGAAGCTTTCTTT CASSWETGTEAFF
TRBJ2-7 . . TRBV2 TGTGCCAGCAGTCCGGCGGGGTACGAGCAGTACTTC CASSPAGYEQYF
TRBJ2-7 . . TRBV7-2 TGTGCCAGCAGAGGGGGTTTTTACGAGCAGTACTTC CASRGGFYEQYF